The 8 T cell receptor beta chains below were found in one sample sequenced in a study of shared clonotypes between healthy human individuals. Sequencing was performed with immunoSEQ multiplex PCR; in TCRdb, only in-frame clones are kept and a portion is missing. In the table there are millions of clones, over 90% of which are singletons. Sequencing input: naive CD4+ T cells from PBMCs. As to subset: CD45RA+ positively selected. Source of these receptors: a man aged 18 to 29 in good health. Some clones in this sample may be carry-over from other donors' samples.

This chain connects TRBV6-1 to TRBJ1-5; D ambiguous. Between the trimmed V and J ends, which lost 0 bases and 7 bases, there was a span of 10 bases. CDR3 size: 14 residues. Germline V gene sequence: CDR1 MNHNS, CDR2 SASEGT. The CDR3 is CASSEALGRQPQHF. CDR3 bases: TGTGCCAGCAGTGAAGCGCTGGGTCGACAGCCCCAGCATTTT.

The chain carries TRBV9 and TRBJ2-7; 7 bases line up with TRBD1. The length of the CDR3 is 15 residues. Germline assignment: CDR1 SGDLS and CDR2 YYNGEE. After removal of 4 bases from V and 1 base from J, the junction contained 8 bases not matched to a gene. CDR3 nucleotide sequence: TGTGCCAGCAGCCCGACGTGGGACAGTTCCTACGAGCAGTACTTC. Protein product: CASSPTWDSSYEQYF. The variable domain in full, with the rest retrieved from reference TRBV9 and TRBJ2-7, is DSGVTQTPKHLITATGQRVTLRCSPRSGDLSVYWYQQSLDQGLQFLIQYYNGEERAKGNILERFSAQQFPDLHSELNLSSLELGDSALYFCASSPTWDSSYEQYFGPGTRLTVT.

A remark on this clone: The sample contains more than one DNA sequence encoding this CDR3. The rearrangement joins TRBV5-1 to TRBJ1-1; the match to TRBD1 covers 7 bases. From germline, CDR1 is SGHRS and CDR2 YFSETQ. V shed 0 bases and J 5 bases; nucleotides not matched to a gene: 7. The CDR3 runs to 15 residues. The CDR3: CASSLAPGGGTEAFF. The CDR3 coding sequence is TGCGCCAGCAGCTTGGCCCCAGGGGGAGGAACTGAAGCTTTCTTT.

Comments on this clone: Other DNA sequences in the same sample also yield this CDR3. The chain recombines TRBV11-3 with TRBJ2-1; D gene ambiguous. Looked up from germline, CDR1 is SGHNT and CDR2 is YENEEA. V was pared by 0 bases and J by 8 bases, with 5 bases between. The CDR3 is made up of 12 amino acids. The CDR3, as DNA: TGTGCCAGCAGCTTAGATCGAGATGAGCAGTTCTTC. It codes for CASSLDRDEQFF.

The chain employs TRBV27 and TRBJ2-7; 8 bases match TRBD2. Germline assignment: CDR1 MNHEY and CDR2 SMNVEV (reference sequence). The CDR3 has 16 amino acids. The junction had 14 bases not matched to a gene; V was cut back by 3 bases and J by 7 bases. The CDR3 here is CASSLFGAGDSIEQYF. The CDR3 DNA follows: TGTGCCAGCAGTTTGTTTGGAGCGGGAGATAGTATAGAGCAGTACTTC.

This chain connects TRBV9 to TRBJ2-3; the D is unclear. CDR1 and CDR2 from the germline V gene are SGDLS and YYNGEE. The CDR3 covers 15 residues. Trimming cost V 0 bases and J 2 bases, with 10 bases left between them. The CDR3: CASSVGLPNTDTQYF. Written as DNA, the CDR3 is TGTGCCAGCAGCGTAGGGCTTCCCAACACAGATACGCAGTATTTT.

CDR3 loop: CASSLQGERETQYF. The DNA of the CDR3 is TGCGCCAGCAGCTTGCAGGGGGAGAGGGAGACCCAGTACTTC. The chain recombines TRBV5-1 with TRBJ2-5; 7 bases match TRBD1. Germline lookup yields CDR1 SGHRS and CDR2 YFSETQ. The CDR3 totals 14 residues. Trimming at V came to 1 base and at J to 5 bases, leaving 5 bases not matched to a gene.

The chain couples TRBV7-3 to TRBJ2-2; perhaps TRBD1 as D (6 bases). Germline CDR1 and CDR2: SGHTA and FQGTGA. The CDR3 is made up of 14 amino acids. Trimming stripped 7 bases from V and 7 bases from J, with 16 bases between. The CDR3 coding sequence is TGTGCCAGCACCCGATCCAGGGGCGGCGGGGAGCTGTTTTTT. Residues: CASTRSRGGGELFF. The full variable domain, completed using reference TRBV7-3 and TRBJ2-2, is GAGVSQTPSNKVTEKGKYVELRCDPISGHTALYWYRQSLGQGPEFLIYFQGTGAADDSGLPNDRFFAVRPEGSVSTLKIQRTERGDSAVYLCASTRSRGGGELFFGEGSRLTVL.